A selection of T cell receptor beta chains follows, all from one sample in a study of blood T cell repertoires in COVID-19. Produced via immunoSEQ multiplex PCR; TCRdb's table is partial and in-frame only. In the table there are over 25,000 clones, around 86% of which are singletons. The specimen was peripheral blood. Receptors were obtained from a human donor in a cohort sampled during active COVID-19. The donor label of this sample is uncertain. The CDR3 runs from the conserved cysteine through the conserved F or W.

>TRBV19
CASSMTGSTNYGYTF
>TRBV28
CASSLDRPQDEQYF
>TRBV6-5
CASSYSEGRTIYF
>TRBV12-3/TRBV12-4
CATQGQPNTEAFF
>TRBV27
CASSPDRGGSPLHF
>TRBV5-4
CASSPRQLNTEAFF
>TRBV19
CASSPPRGAYNEQFF
>TRBV12-3/TRBV12-4
CASRRASSYEQYF
>TRBV5-4
CASSPRDRGQETQYF
>TRBV5-1
CASSFGLAGAGELFF
>TRBV6-4
CASRDWTGSNQPQHF
>TRBV27
CASSLAQGRETQYF
>TRBV5-1
CASSPRDREWTEAFF
>TRBV18
CASSATGTGTYGYTF
>TRBV6-1
CASTVTLPEGQPQHF
>TRBV13
CASSLRTGTDTQYF
>TRBV6-2/TRBV6-3
CASSRGGSGYTF
>TRBV7-9
CASSLGRVNEKLFF
>TRBV20-1
CSASYSTYEQYF
>TRBV5-1
CASKTGTTNTEAFF
>TRBV19
CASTPSGGRGTGELFF
>TRBV30
CAWSTSYGNQPQHF
>TRBV21-1
CASSKRGQHFFYGYTF